This T cell receptor (beta chain) was found in a study of shared clonotypes between healthy human individuals. The repertoire was sequenced with immunoSEQ multiplex PCR; TCRdb's copy has only in-frame clones and lacks some. The sample shows around 2,000,000 clones, roughly 95% of them seen only once. CDR3 size: 15 residues. With 2 bases removed from V and 8 bases from J, the gap between germline ends came to 15 bases. Germline V CDR1 and CDR2: MNHEY, SVGAGI. Selected positively for CCR7 and CD45RO-negative, naive CD8 cells excluded terminally differentiated effector memory CD45RA+ cells. The receptor's source is a man between 18 and 35 years old in good health. What was sequenced was naive CD8+ T cells sorted from blood. This chain connects TRBV6-5 to TRBJ1-4; D remains ambiguous. CDR3 protein: CASSYDRDRLEKLFF. In nucleotides, the CDR3 is TGTGCCAGCAGTTACGATAGAGACCGACTAGAAAAACTGTTTTTT.